The clone carrying this T cell receptor beta chain came up a few times. The entry originates in a study of T cells in Graves' hyperthyroidism and ophthalmopathy. Sampled blood dates from first hyperthyroidism diagnosis, and it precedes any ophthalmopathy symptoms. The germline V gene has CDR1 MGHDK and CDR2 SYGVNS. Losses at the gene ends were 4 bases for V and 3 bases for J; bases not matched to a gene: 8. The CDR3 has 15 residues. Amplified regions were TCR beta CDR3 sequences from RNA transcripts. The HTBI set primed first-round TCR CDR3 RT-PCR. TCRdb fed the multiplex PCR reads into MiXCR, producing one record per CDR3 protein. The data hold 650,000 to 850,000 distinct CDR3 sequences, with around 20% observed a single time.

V gene TRBV25-1 combines with J gene TRBJ1-2; the match to TRBD1 covers 7 bases. This clonotype originated in a woman between 50 and 59 years old with Graves' hyperthyroidism that later progressed to Graves' ophthalmopathy. The specimen sequenced was blood. CDR3 region: CASSGRDSIYYGYTF. CDR3 nucleotides: TGTGCCAGCAGTGGCCGGGACAGCATTTACTATGGCTACACCTTC.